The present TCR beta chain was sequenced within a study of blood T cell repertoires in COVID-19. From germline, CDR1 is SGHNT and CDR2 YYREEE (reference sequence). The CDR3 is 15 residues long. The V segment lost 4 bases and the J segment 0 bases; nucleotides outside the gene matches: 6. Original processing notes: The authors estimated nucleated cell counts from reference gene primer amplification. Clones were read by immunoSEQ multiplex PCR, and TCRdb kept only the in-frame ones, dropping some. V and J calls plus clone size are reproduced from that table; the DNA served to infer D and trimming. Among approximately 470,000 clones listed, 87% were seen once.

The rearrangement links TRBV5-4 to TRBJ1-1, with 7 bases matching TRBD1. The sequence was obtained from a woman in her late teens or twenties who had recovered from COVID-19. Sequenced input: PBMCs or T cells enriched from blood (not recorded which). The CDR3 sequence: CASSPTGYLNTEAFF. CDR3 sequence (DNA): TGTGCCAGCAGCCCGACAGGGTACCTGAACACTGAAGCTTTCTTT.